What follows are 18 T cell receptor beta chains derived from one specimen sequenced in a study of shared clonotypes between healthy human individuals. TCRdb's table, derived via immunoSEQ multiplex PCR, lists solely in-frame clones and lacks some. The top ten clones hold approximately 0.35% of a sample with some 2.4 million clones, over 85% of them seen once. Sequencing was carried out using naive CD4+ T cells from PBMCs. Subset of the sample: CD45RA+ positively selected. The receptors were gathered from a man between 18 and 29 years old in good health. Some clones in this sample may be carry-over from other donors' samples.

V is TRBV7-3 and J is TRBJ2-2; 10 bases fit TRBD2. The V and J ends lost 4 bases and 1 base, in that order; junction bases with no gene match: 3. Germline-derived CDR1 and CDR2 are SGHTA and FQGTGA. The CDR3 is 16 residues long. The CDR3 nucleotides read TGTGCCAGCAGCTCCGGACTAGCGGAGAACACCGGGGAGCTGTTTTTT. Its protein is CASSSGLAENTGELFF.

This clone was seen only a few times. V and J are TRBV28 and TRBJ1-1; D not certain. The germline V gene has CDR1 MDHEN and CDR2 SYDVKM. The V end was cut by 8 bases, the J end by 1 base, with 8 bases between. The CDR3 spans 12 residues. The CDR3 DNA sequence: TGTGCCAGCTCGAACGCGAACACTGAAGCTTTCTTT. It yields the protein CASSNANTEAFF.

Comment on this clone: The sample has other DNA sequences that encode this CDR3 too. The CDR3 is CASSLRETQYF. CDR3 sequence (DNA): TGTGCCAGTAGTCTGAGGGAGACCCAGTACTTC. The rearrangement links TRBV19 to TRBJ2-5; D remains unclear. The germline V gene has CDR1 LNHDA and CDR2 SQIVND (reference sequence). With 5 bases removed from V and 5 bases from J, the gap between germline ends came to 6 bases. The CDR3 loop spans 11 amino acids.

This chain joins TRBV2 and TRBJ2-7, with unresolved D. The CDR3 sequence is 14 residues long. Germline lookup yields CDR1 SNHLY and CDR2 FYNNEI. Trimming cost V 7 bases and J 0 bases, with 13 bases left between them. The CDR3 region is CASTRRENSYEQYF. In DNA, the CDR3 is TGTGCCAGCACTCGGCGAGAAAACTCCTACGAGCAGTACTTC.

The chain uses TRBV7-9 and TRBJ1-5; 10 nucleotides match TRBD1. The CDR3 runs 17 residues. Germline CDR1 and CDR2: SEHNR and FQNEAQ (reference sequence). V trimming: 5 bases; J trimming: 4 bases; junction bases outside the gene matches: 11. The CDR3 reads CASSAQPRTGGNQPQHF. The CDR3 region has the DNA TGTGCCAGCAGCGCTCAACCAAGGACAGGGGGTAATCAGCCCCAGCATTTT.

V is TRBV28 and J is TRBJ2-7; D uncertain. Germline V gives CDR1 MDHEN, CDR2 SYDVKM. V dropped 6 bases and J dropped 3 bases, with 12 bases sitting between them. This CDR3 has 13 amino acids. In DNA form, the CDR3 reads TGTGCCAGCAGCGTCTTTACGAACTACGAGCAGTACTTC. It yields the protein CASSVFTNYEQYF.

This chain connects TRBV5-5 to TRBJ2-7; D gene ambiguous. The V and J ends lost 3 bases and 2 bases respectively, with 18 bases between them. The CDR3 length is 16 residues. Per germline, CDR1 SGHKS and CDR2 YYEKEE (reference sequence). Written as DNA, the CDR3 is TGTGCCAGCAGCTCAAACCCCGGGCCTGGGGCCTACGAGCAGTACTTC. The encoded protein is CASSSNPGPGAYEQYF.

J is TRBJ1-2 and V is TRBV2, with D uncertain. Germline values: CDR1 SNHLY, CDR2 FYNNEI. Trimming removed 2 bases from V and 12 bases from J, with 10 bases in between. The CDR3 is 11 amino acids. The CDR3 DNA sequence: TGTGCCAGCAGTGAATCGGCCCAACACACCTTC. It specifies CASSESAQHTF.

V is TRBV7-7 and J is TRBJ2-1; D remains ambiguous. The CDR3 spans 12 residues. Germline assignment: CDR1 SSHAT and CDR2 FNYEAQ (reference sequence). The V end lost 5 bases, the J end lost 6 bases, and 8 bases lay between the germline ends. CDR3 coding DNA: TGTGCCAGCAGCCCCGGTGGCAATGAGCAGTTCTTC. Translating gives CASSPGGNEQFF.

The chain employs TRBV19 and TRBJ2-7; D unresolved. Germline CDR1 and CDR2: LNHDA and SQIVND (reference sequence). Deletions cut 1 base from V and 7 bases from J, with 20 bases between. The CDR3 spans 16 residues. Here the CDR3 DNA reads TGTGCCAGTAGTATAGTCCCCGGAGCCCTGGGGTGGGAGCAGTACTTC. Its translation is CASSIVPGALGWEQYF.

The chain uses TRBV5-1 and TRBJ2-3; D remains ambiguous. CDR1 SGHRS and CDR2 YFSETQ come from the germline V gene. CDR3 size: 13 residues. V lost 1 base and J lost 4, with 7 bases in between. The CDR3 reads CASSLISPDTQYF. The DNA of the CDR3 is TGCGCCAGCAGCTTGATTAGTCCAGATACGCAGTATTTT.

Worth noting for this clone: Other DNA variants within this sample encode the same CDR3. The chain links TRBV18 to TRBJ2-5; 9 bases agree with TRBD2. The CDR3 covers 16 residues. V was clipped by 2 bases and J by 4 bases; unmatched bases: 8. Germline V gives CDR1 KGHSH, CDR2 LQKENI. The CDR3 loop reads CASSPAGGPRLETQYF. The CDR3 DNA sequence: TGTGCCAGCTCACCAGCGGGAGGGCCTCGGTTAGAGACCCAGTACTTC. Combining the CDR3 with reference TRBV18 and TRBJ2-5 gives the whole variable domain NAGVMQNPRHLVRRRGQEARLRCSPMKGHSHVYWYRQLPEEGLKFMVYLQKENIIDESGMPKERFSAEFPKEGPSILRIQQVVRGDSAAYFCASSPAGGPRLETQYFGPGTRLLVL.

The V call is TRBV10-3, the J call TRBJ1-5; 7 nucleotides match TRBD1. V was clipped by 0 bases and J by 0 bases; unmatched bases: 11. Germline CDR1 and CDR2: ENHRY and SYGVKD. The CDR3 is 19 amino acids. For the CDR3, the DNA is TGTGCCATCAGTGAGTCTTTTGGGACAGAACAGTATAGCAATCAGCCCCAGCATTTT. Its protein is CAISESFGTEQYSNQPQHF.

The chain couples TRBV6-1 to TRBJ2-7, with 7 bases lining up with TRBD1. Trimming removed 3 bases from V and 2 bases from J; junction bases left unmatched: 10. The CDR3 consists of 16 residues. Germline loops: CDR1 MNHNS, CDR2 SASEGT. CDR3 residues: CASSDQKGTDAYEQYF. CDR3 coding DNA: TGTGCCAGCAGTGACCAGAAAGGGACAGATGCCTACGAGCAGTACTTC.

The chain joins TRBV5-4 to TRBJ1-2; D is unclear. The germline gives CDR1 SGHNT, CDR2 YYREEE (reference sequence). CDR3 length equals 14 residues. V lost 3 bases to trimming and J lost 5 bases, with 14 bases between them. DNA of the CDR3: TGTGCCAGCAGCTCTGCCGGGATACTTTATGGCTACACCTTC. Protein: CASSSAGILYGYTF.

This chain joins TRBV12-5 and TRBJ1-2; D is unclear. Germline values: CDR1 LGHNT, CDR2 FRNRAP. Trimming took off 0 bases at V and 0 bases at J, with 17 bases between the two ends. The CDR3 is made up of 18 amino acids. CDR3 in DNA: TGTGCTAGTGGTTTGGTACTCGGTCAGGACCTCGCTAACTATGGCTACACCTTC. This translates into CASGLVLGQDLANYGYTF.

The V gene is TRBV11-3, the J gene TRBJ2-4; D is possibly TRBD2 (6 bases). This CDR3 region has 15 residues. In germline, CDR1 is SGHNT, CDR2 YENEEA. Trimming stripped 1 base from V and 6 bases from J, with 13 bases between. CDR3 bases: TGTGCCAGCAGCTTAGTGGGGTCGCGGGGAAACATTCAGTACTTC. Encoded protein: CASSLVGSRGNIQYF. Together with reference TRBV11-3 and TRBJ2-4, the CDR3 gives the full variable domain: EAGVVQSPRYKIIEKKQPVAFWCNPISGHNTLYWYLQNLGQGPELLIRYENEEAVDDSQLPKDRFSAERLKGVDSTLKIQPAELGDSAVYLCASSLVGSRGNIQYFGAGTRLSVL.

The CDR3 nucleotides are TGTGCCAGCAGTTGGGCCGGACATCAGCCCCAGCATTTT. Translated: CASSWAGHQPQHF. The chain employs TRBV27 and TRBJ1-5; the D is unclear. Germline V gives CDR1 MNHEY, CDR2 SMNVEV (reference sequence). The CDR3 sequence is 13 residues long. V lost 4 bases, J lost 5 bases, and 9 bases lay in between.